One and the same sample provided the 32 T cell receptor beta chains below, sequenced in a study of blood T cell repertoires in COVID-19 (TCRdb year 2020). Library preparation employed the immunoSEQ multiplex PCR assay. The table comes from immuneACCESS by way of TCRdb, which keeps in-frame sequences with V and J called. Part of the clones is missing from these tables; in studies checked, under half for an unresolved V gene and the rest for unknown reasons. The sample yields under 350,000 clones; around 83% were counted once. The ten biggest clones cover around 3.6% of the sample. The sequenced sample consisted of peripheral blood. These receptors were taken from a man aged 18 to 30 with active or convalescent COVID-19.

The chain uses TRBV5-5 and TRBJ2-3; D possibly corresponds to TRBD1 (5 bases). V lost 4 bases to trimming and J lost 6 bases, with 15 bases between them. Germline CDR1 reads SGHKS; CDR2 reads YYEKEE (reference sequence). This CDR3 is built from 14 residues. The CDR3 DNA follows: TGTGCCAGCAGCGTTGGTAGTGGGGCGGATACGCAGTATTTT. Protein sequence: CASSVGSGADTQYF.

CDR3 region: CASSLQGGYPSEQYF. CDR3 nucleotides: TGTGCCAGCAGCTTACAGGGGGGATACCCCAGCGAGCAGTACTTC. The rearrangement links TRBV11-2 to TRBJ2-7, with TRBD1 as a possible D gene (7 bases). The CDR3 is 15 amino acids. The V gene's germline CDR1 is SGHAT and CDR2 FQNNGV. Trimming took 2 bases from V and 6 from J, leaving 17 bases between them.

The chain combines TRBV7-2 with TRBJ2-5, with 8 nucleotides matching TRBD1. Germline CDR1 is SGHTA and CDR2 is FQGNSA. This CDR3 spans 13 amino acids. V lost 5 bases and J lost 3; bases outside the gene matches: 2. The CDR3 spells CASSQTGEETQYF. CDR3 bases: TGTGCCAGCAGCCAGACAGGGGAAGAGACCCAGTACTTC.

The J gene is TRBJ1-1, the V gene TRBV2; D gene uncertain. The CDR3 covers 17 residues. With 2 bases removed from V and 1 base from J, the gap between germline ends came to 17 bases. Germline V gene lookup returns CDR1 SNHLY and CDR2 FYNNEI. CDR3 sequence reads: CASSEYRSAGRNTEAFF. In DNA, the CDR3 is TGTGCCAGCAGTGAATATCGATCGGCGGGGAGGAACACTGAAGCTTTCTTT. The whole variable domain, remainder taken from reference TRBV2 and TRBJ1-1, is EPEVTQTPSHQVTQMGQEVILRCVPISNHLYFYWYRQILGQKVEFLVSFYNNEISEKSEIFDDQFSVERPDGSNFTLKIRSTKLEDSAMYFCASSEYRSAGRNTEAFFGQGTRLTVV.

The chain employs TRBV7-9 and TRBJ2-6, with D perhaps matching TRBD2 (5 bases). This CDR3 contains 15 residues. The germline V and J ends were trimmed by 7 bases and 1 base, with 11 bases remaining between them. Germline V gives CDR1 SEHNR, CDR2 FQNEAQ (reference sequence). The CDR3 coding sequence is TGTGCCAGCACCTTCCGGGGTTCTGGGGCCAACGTCCTGACTTTC. Protein: CASTFRGSGANVLTF.

The rearrangement uses TRBV9 and TRBJ1-4; D gene ambiguous. With 0 bases removed from V and 5 bases from J, the gap between germline ends came to 8 bases. The CDR3 is 14 residues long. The germline gives CDR1 SGDLS, CDR2 YYNGEE. In DNA form, the CDR3 reads TGTGCCAGCAGCGTAGACAGCAAAAATGAAAAACTGTTTTTT. Translated: CASSVDSKNEKLFF. Drawing the rest from reference TRBV9 and TRBJ1-4, the complete variable domain is DSGVTQTPKHLITATGQRVTLRCSPRSGDLSVYWYQQSLDQGLQFLIQYYNGEERAKGNILERFSAQQFPDLHSELNLSSLELGDSALYFCASSVDSKNEKLFFGSGTQLSVL.

V is TRBV19 and J is TRBJ1-5; D ambiguous. V dropped 3 bases and J dropped 1 base, with 7 bases sitting between them. The CDR3 totals 14 residues. From germline, CDR1 is LNHDA and CDR2 SQIVND (reference sequence). CDR3 residues: CASSIPQSNQPQHF. CDR3 in DNA: TGTGCCAGTAGTATTCCCCAGAGCAATCAGCCCCAGCATTTT.

The chain recombines TRBV19 with TRBJ2-1; 16 positions match TRBD2. After removal of 10 bases from V and 12 bases from J, the junction contained 9 bases not matched to a gene. The V gene's germline CDR1 is LNHDA and CDR2 SQIVND (reference sequence). CDR3 length equals 14 residues. CDR3 in amino acids: CATYGTSGGGRQFF. Written as DNA, the CDR3 is TGTGCCACCTACGGGACTAGCGGGGGGGGGCGGCAGTTCTTC.

The V gene is TRBV7-2, the J gene TRBJ1-1; 8 bases map to TRBD1. CDR3 length equals 14 residues. The ends lost 6 bases at V and 4 bases at J; junction bases unmatched: 7. Germline CDR1 is SGHTA and CDR2 is FQGNSA. The CDR3 spells CASRDTGGSTEAFF. The CDR3 coding sequence is TGTGCCAGCAGGGACACAGGGGGTTCCACTGAAGCTTTCTTT.

V is TRBV29-1 and J is TRBJ2-1; possible D gene TRBD2, 7 bases. CDR1 SQVTM and CDR2 ANQGSEA come from the germline V gene. The CDR3 is 13 residues long. Trimming left V 7 bases short and J 8 bases short, with 18 bases between. CDR3 in DNA: TGCAGCGGGCTGCCTCCGGGGGGCTATGAGCAGTTCTTC. Its translation is CSGLPPGGYEQFF.

The chain recombines TRBV5-5 with TRBJ2-1; the match to TRBD1 covers 7 bases. The V gene's germline CDR1 is SGHKS and CDR2 YYEKEE (reference sequence). V dropped 4 bases and J dropped 0; count of bases not matched to a gene: 4. The CDR3 extends over 15 amino acids. CDR3 protein: CASSPGQSSYNEQFF. The CDR3 DNA reads as TGTGCCAGCAGCCCGGGACAGAGCTCCTACAATGAGCAGTTCTTC.

This sequence joins TRBV6-5 and TRBJ2-7; 11 bases map to TRBD1. CDR1 is MNHEY, CDR2 SVGAGI, per germline. CDR3 length equals 14 residues. The junction had 10 bases not matched to a gene; V was cut back by 8 bases and J by 7 bases. The CDR3 DNA sequence: TGTGCCAGCGGGGGGACAGGGGGAACAGGGGAGCAGTACTTC. This encodes CASGGTGGTGEQYF.

In its sample, this clone was seen once. This chain connects TRBV5-1 to TRBJ2-7; 8 nucleotides line up with TRBD1. Germline values: CDR1 SGHRS, CDR2 YFSETQ. The junction had 17 bases not matched to a gene; V was cut back by 3 bases and J by 0 bases. This CDR3 has 19 residues. The CDR3 DNA reads TGCGCCAGCAGCTCAGGACAGGGACCAAAAGGCATTACCTCCTACGAGCAGTACTTC. This encodes CASSSGQGPKGITSYEQYF.

The rearrangement joins TRBV7-9 to TRBJ2-3; weak D call: TRBD2 (6 bases). Germline V lookup: CDR1 SEHNR, CDR2 FQNEAQ (reference sequence). Trimming removed 3 bases at V and 0 bases at J, with 10 bases between. The CDR3 has 15 amino acids. CDR3 bases: TGTGCCAGCAGCTTCGGAGGGCCAAGCACAGATACGCAGTATTTT. Protein: CASSFGGPSTDTQYF.

V and J are TRBV6-5 and TRBJ2-5; a weak D match, TRBD2 (6 bases). Trimming took 6 bases from V and 2 from J, leaving 10 bases between them. Germline loops: CDR1 MNHEY, CDR2 SVGAGI. The CDR3 loop spans 13 amino acids. The CDR3 loop is CASSPGEQETQYF. CDR3 DNA sequence: TGTGCCAGCAGCCCGGGGGAACAAGAGACCCAGTACTTC.

The gene calls are TRBV19 and TRBJ1-2; 7 bases fit TRBD1. The CDR3 covers 16 residues. Germline assignment: CDR1 LNHDA and CDR2 SQIVND (reference sequence). Trimming cost V 4 bases and J 6 bases; bases outside gene matches: 14. The CDR3 reads CASSKARDRFFDGYTF. For the CDR3, the DNA is TGTGCCAGTAGTAAAGCGAGGGACAGATTTTTCGATGGCTACACCTTC.

The chain carries TRBV5-1 and TRBJ2-2; D possibly corresponds to TRBD2 (5 bases). The CDR3 extends over 16 amino acids. The V gene lost 6 bases and the J gene lost 4 bases, with 19 bases spanning the gap. Germline V lookup: CDR1 SGHRS, CDR2 YFSETQ. The CDR3 nucleotides are TGCGCCAGCACATTGATGTGGGCGGGCTCCACCGGGGAGCTGTTTTTT. Translation: CASTLMWAGSTGELFF.

The chain recombines TRBV28 with TRBJ2-2; the match to TRBD1 covers 7 bases. CDR3 size: 14 residues. Germline V gene data show CDR1 as MDHEN and CDR2 as SYDVKM. The junction had 5 bases not matched to a gene; V was cut back by 5 bases and J by 5 bases. The CDR3, as DNA: TGTGCCAGCAGTACAGGGGCCCCGACCGGGGAGCTGTTTTTT. It codes for CASSTGAPTGELFF.

This clone was detected a few times. The chain recombines TRBV6-5 with TRBJ1-5; maybe TRBD1 (6 bases). This CDR3 contains 15 residues. Germline-derived CDR1 and CDR2 are MNHEY and SVGAGI. V dropped 7 bases and J dropped 6 bases, with 19 bases sitting between them. The CDR3 is CASTNGRGGGQPQHF. CDR3 DNA sequence: TGTGCCAGCACCAACGGTAGGGGGGGTGGTCAGCCCCAGCATTTT.

The V and J genes are TRBV6-6 and TRBJ2-7, with TRBD2 matching over 7 bases. The V and J ends lost 2 bases and 1 base, in that order; junction bases with no gene match: 5. This CDR3 is 15 amino acids long. The V gene's germline CDR1 is MNHNY and CDR2 SVGAGI (reference sequence). This CDR3 reads CASSYPGLVSYEQYF. The DNA of the CDR3 is TGTGCCAGCAGTTACCCAGGACTAGTTTCCTACGAGCAGTACTTC.

The chain combines TRBV30 with TRBJ2-1; no definite D call. This CDR3 has 13 amino acids. Germline lookup yields CDR1 GTSNPN and CDR2 SVGIG (reference sequence). Trimming left V 0 bases short and J 8 bases short, with 11 bases between. DNA of the CDR3: TGTGCCTGGAGTGTACACCTCCGGGATGAGCAGTTCTTC. Its translation: CAWSVHLRDEQFF.

V is TRBV21-1 and J is TRBJ2-3; the table's TRBD1 call for D was not verified on the DNA. TRBV21-1 is an annotated pseudogene. This CDR3 is 8 amino acids long. DNA of the CDR3: TGTGCCAGCAGCACAGGGTATTTT. It is translated as CASSTGYF.

The chain is built from TRBV5-1 and TRBJ1-5; 7 bases are a match to TRBD1. Germline assignment: CDR1 SGHRS and CDR2 YFSETQ. The trim removed 9 bases at V and 3 bases at J, leaving 6 bases unmatched. CDR3 length: 13 amino acids. The CDR3 protein is CATLDRDNQPQHF. CDR3 DNA sequence: TGCGCCACTCTAGACAGGGACAATCAGCCCCAGCATTTT.

The chain carries TRBV10-2 and TRBJ2-7, with 7 bases that match TRBD1. Germline V gives CDR1 WSHSY, CDR2 SAAADI. The V and J ends lost 5 bases and 2 bases, in that order; junction bases with no gene match: 3. The length of the CDR3 is 13 residues. The CDR3 DNA reads TGCGCCAGCAGTCCCGGGACAGCCTACGAGCAGTACTTC. Translated, it gives CASSPGTAYEQYF.

The V and J genes are TRBV13 and TRBJ2-1, with D perhaps matching TRBD2 (5 bases). Per germline, CDR1 PRHDT and CDR2 FYEKMQ (reference sequence). Deletions cut 5 bases from V and 2 bases from J, with 16 bases between. This CDR3 contains 16 residues. The CDR3 DNA sequence: TGTGCCAGCAGCCCCCCCCGGAGGCCGGCCTACAATGAGCAGTTCTTC. Translated: CASSPPRRPAYNEQFF.

The rearrangement joins TRBV4-1 to TRBJ2-7, with 8 bases that match TRBD2. The length of the CDR3 is 15 residues. V was pared by 1 base and J by 3 bases, with 5 bases of the junction left unmatched. Germline V lookup: CDR1 MGHRA, CDR2 YSYEKL. The CDR3 protein is CASSQVAGGGYEQYF. In nucleotides, the CDR3 is TGCGCCAGCAGCCAAGTCGCGGGGGGAGGCTACGAGCAGTACTTC.

Worth noting for this clone: Other nucleotide sequences in the sample specify the same CDR3. The V call is TRBV5-1, the J call TRBJ2-5, with 7 bases fitting TRBD1. Per germline, CDR1 SGHRS and CDR2 YFSETQ. Trimming at V came to 4 bases and at J to 0 bases, leaving 3 bases not matched to a gene. This CDR3 has 14 amino acids. The CDR3 sequence: CASSLGQDQETQYF. CDR3 nucleotides: TGCGCCAGCAGCCTAGGACAGGACCAAGAGACCCAGTACTTC.

This clone appeared once. This chain's CDR3 is CASSQLQNQPQHF. DNA of the CDR3: TGTGCCAGCAGCCAGCTACAGAATCAGCCCCAGCATTTT. The chain recombines TRBV14 with TRBJ1-5; D not resolved. With 3 bases removed from V and 4 bases from J, the gap between germline ends came to 7 bases. This CDR3 is 13 amino acids long. Germline assignment: CDR1 SGHDN and CDR2 FVKESK.

The V gene is TRBV6-5, the J gene TRBJ1-1; weak D call: TRBD1 (6 bases). The CDR3 is 15 residues long. Trimming removed 0 bases at V and 0 bases at J, with 8 bases between. Germline V lookup: CDR1 MNHEY, CDR2 SVGAGI. The CDR3: CASSYSGTLNTEAFF. The DNA for the CDR3 is TGTGCCAGCAGTTACTCTGGGACACTGAACACTGAAGCTTTCTTT.

The V call is TRBV3-1 (or the pseudogene TRBV3-2), the J call TRBJ2-3, with D tentatively TRBD2 (5 bases). Per the germline V gene, CDR1 is LGHDT and CDR2 is YNNKEL (reference sequence). The ends were cut back, 0 bases at V and 5 bases at J, with 15 bases in the middle. The CDR3 covers 16 residues. Here the CDR3 reads CASSQDRSSRLDTQYF. CDR3 nucleotides: TGTGCCAGCAGCCAAGATCGTTCTAGCAGATTAGATACGCAGTATTTT.

This clone was seen only once. V and J are TRBV24-1 and TRBJ1-1; the D gene is possibly TRBD1 (5 bases). The germline gives CDR1 KGHDR, CDR2 SFDVKD. Trimming left V 10 bases short and J 3 bases short, with 11 bases between. This CDR3 has 12 amino acids. In DNA form, the CDR3 reads TGTGCCACTAGATGGGGGGACACTGAAGCTTTCTTT. This codes for CATRWGDTEAFF.

This clone was seen more than once but under ten times. The rearrangement joins TRBV14 to TRBJ1-2; TRBD1 might be the D (6 bases). The CDR3 has 14 amino acids. Trimming took 6 bases from V and 7 from J, leaving 18 bases between them. Germline CDR1 is SGHDN and CDR2 is FVKESK. The CDR3 protein is CASSSRLGAGGYTF. CDR3 nucleotides: TGTGCCAGCAGTTCGAGATTGGGGGCCGGTGGCTACACCTTC.